The 28 T cell receptor beta chains given below trace back to one sample, sequenced in a study of T cells after yellow fever vaccination. TCRdb itself ran the 5' RACE reads through MiXCR, one entry per CDR3 protein. The data hold roughly 310,000 distinct CDR3 sequences, with 3.6% observed a single time. Here the sequenced sample was PBMCs, taken on the day of the yellow fever booster vaccination. The source is a man in his late teens or twenties who received the YFV17D yellow fever vaccine.

In its sample, this clonotype was seen many times. V is TRBV10-1 and J is TRBJ2-7; the match to TRBD1 covers 7 bases. The CDR3 is 12 residues long. The junction had 3 bases not matched to a gene; V was cut back by 4 bases and J by 6 bases. Germline V gives CDR1 WNHNN, CDR2 SYGVQD (reference sequence). The CDR3 protein is CASSGAGGEQYF. The DNA for the CDR3 is TGCGCCAGCAGTGGTGCAGGGGGCGAGCAGTACTTC.

The V gene is TRBV27, the J gene TRBJ2-3; TRBD2 might be the D (7 bases). V was cut by 3 bases and J by 7 bases, with 17 bases left in between. Germline CDR1 MNHEY, CDR2 SMNVEV (reference sequence). The CDR3 loop spans 15 amino acids. The CDR3 region has the DNA TGTGCCAGCAGTTTGGGGGGAGGGGGTGGATATACGCAGTATTTT. Amino acids: CASSLGGGGGYTQYF.

This clonotype was seen ten or more times. V usage is TRBV18 and J usage is TRBJ2-1; 8 bases agree with TRBD2. There are 17 residues in the CDR3. CDR1 and CDR2 (germline): KGHSH, LQKENI. V dropped 0 bases and J dropped 7; count of bases not matched to a gene: 11. The CDR3 loop reads CASSPPAPGGARNEQFF. The CDR3 coding sequence is TGTGCCAGCTCACCACCTGCCCCGGGGGGGGCTAGGAATGAGCAGTTCTTC.

This clonotype was counted only a few times. The chain links TRBV12-3 or TRBV12-4 to TRBJ2-7, with 10 positions matching TRBD2. The CDR3 is 16 amino acids. After removal of 0 bases from V and 6 bases from J, the junction contained 8 bases not matched to a gene. CDR3 in DNA: TGTGCCAGCAGTTTAGCTTCTAGACTAGCGGGTATCGAGCAGTACTTC. It specifies CASSLASRLAGIEQYF.

This clonotype was seen ten or more times. The V call is TRBV4-2, the J call TRBJ2-3; 8 nucleotides match TRBD1. The junction had 5 bases not matched to a gene; V was cut back by 4 bases and J by 2 bases. The CDR3 loop spans 15 amino acids. CDR1 is LGHNA, CDR2 YNFKEQ, per germline. CDR3 protein: CASSRTGGPTDTQYF. The DNA for the CDR3 is TGTGCCAGCAGCCGCACAGGGGGGCCCACAGATACGCAGTATTTT.

This clonotype was recorded at least ten times. This chain uses TRBV4-3 with TRBJ2-5; 9 bases fit TRBD2. The ends lost 1 base at V and 2 bases at J; junction bases unmatched: 5. The CDR3 has 16 amino acids. In germline, CDR1 is LGHNA, CDR2 YSLEER. CDR3 bases: TGCGCCAGCAGCCAAGGACGAACTAGCGGGCAAGAGACCCAGTACTTC. This sequence encodes CASSQGRTSGQETQYF.

V gene TRBV7-9 combines with J gene TRBJ1-2; D not resolved. Germline lookup yields CDR1 SEHNR and CDR2 FQNEAQ (reference sequence). V dropped 0 bases and J dropped 8 bases, with 10 bases sitting between them. This CDR3 region has 13 residues. CDR3 sequence: CASSLAPKGGYTF. In DNA form, the CDR3 reads TGTGCCAGCAGCTTAGCCCCTAAGGGAGGCTACACCTTC. Based on the CDR3 plus reference TRBV7-9 and TRBJ1-2, the full variable domain is DTGVSQNPRHKITKRGQNVTFRCDPISEHNRLYWYRQTLGQGPEFLTYFQNEAQLEKSRLLSDRFSAERPKGSFSTLEIQRTEQGDSAMYLCASSLAPKGGYTFGSGTRLTVV.

This clonotype was counted ten times or more. This chain links TRBV2 with TRBJ2-4; perhaps TRBD2 as D (6 bases). The CDR3 spans 14 residues. Germline V lookup: CDR1 SNHLY, CDR2 FYNNEI. Between the trimmed V and J ends, which lost 11 bases and 0 bases, there was a span of 14 bases. The CDR3 DNA reads as TGTGCCGGGAGGCTAGGGGTAGCCAAAAACATTCAGTACTTC. Translation: CAGRLGVAKNIQYF. Filled out from reference TRBV2 and TRBJ2-4, the complete variable domain reads EPEVTQTPSHQVTQMGQEVILRCVPISNHLYFYWYRQILGQKVEFLVSFYNNEISEKSEIFDDQFSVERPDGSNFTLKIRSTKLEDSAMYFCAGRLGVAKNIQYFGAGTRLSVL.

This clonotype came up a few times. This chain links TRBV7-9 with TRBJ2-2; 7 bases agree with TRBD1. V lost 3 bases, J lost 6 bases, and 16 bases stayed unmatched. Germline assignment: CDR1 SEHNR and CDR2 FQNEAQ (reference sequence). The CDR3 is 18 amino acids. The DNA for the CDR3 is TGTGCCAGCAGCTTCCACAGGGGAGAGGCTGGTCTAGCCGGGGAGCTGTTTTTT. Encoded protein: CASSFHRGEAGLAGELFF.

This clonotype was seen many times. The gene calls are TRBV20-1 and TRBJ2-3, with a weak D call TRBD1 (5 bases). Trimming stripped 2 bases from V and 3 bases from J, with 21 bases between. The CDR3 runs 17 residues. Germline V gives CDR1 DFQATT, CDR2 SNEGSKA (reference sequence). The CDR3 spells CSARSPPAGWITDTQYF. The CDR3 nucleotides are TGCAGTGCTAGATCCCCCCCGGCAGGGTGGATAACAGATACGCAGTATTTT.

The gene calls are TRBV12-3 or TRBV12-4 and TRBJ2-5, with D perhaps TRBD2 (5 bases). The ends were cut back, 7 bases at V and 3 bases at J, with 18 bases in the middle. This CDR3 comprises 15 residues. The CDR3 spells CASTDEGDGEETQYF. In nucleotides, the CDR3 is TGTGCCAGCACTGATGAGGGCGACGGCGAAGAGACCCAGTACTTC.

This clonotype occurred a few times. This rearrangement joins TRBV5-1 to TRBJ2-6, with 7 nucleotides matching TRBD2. Germline V lookup: CDR1 SGHRS, CDR2 YFSETQ. J lost 2 bases, V lost 7 bases, and 3 bases had no gene match. The CDR3 length is 14 residues. CDR3 loop: CASAAGAGANVLTF. The DNA for the CDR3 is TGCGCCAGCGCCGCGGGGGCTGGGGCCAACGTCCTGACTTTC.

This clonotype was observed many times. V usage is TRBV7-2 and J usage is TRBJ2-5; D is uncertain. Germline CDR1 is SGHTA and CDR2 is FQGNSA. CDR3 length equals 15 residues. V dropped 3 bases and J dropped 0 bases, with 11 bases sitting between them. CDR3 amino acids: CASSFEALDQETQYF. Here the CDR3 DNA reads TGTGCCAGCAGCTTTGAGGCCCTCGACCAAGAGACCCAGTACTTC.

This clonotype turned up a few times. V gene TRBV6-1 combines with J gene TRBJ1-5; 7 bases agree with TRBD1. The germline gives CDR1 MNHNS, CDR2 SASEGT. This CDR3 has 18 amino acids. V was pared by 10 bases and J by 0 bases, with 18 bases of the junction left unmatched. This CDR3 reads CATKMAGTETYSNQPQHF. The CDR3 nucleotides read TGTGCCACCAAAATGGCTGGGACAGAGACTTATAGCAATCAGCCCCAGCATTTT.

This clonotype was observed many times. The chain employs TRBV6-5 and TRBJ2-1; D is perhaps TRBD1 (7 bases). The CDR3 spans 14 residues. The germline CDR1 and CDR2 sequences are MNHEY and SVGAGI. Trimming stripped 8 bases from V and 2 bases from J, with 13 bases between. CDR3 nucleotides: TGTGCCAGCGCGCGGGACAGTGCCTACAATGAGCAGTTCTTC. This sequence encodes CASARDSAYNEQFF.

Ten or more counts support this clonotype. The chain recombines TRBV7-2 with TRBJ2-3; D gene uncertain. CDR1 and CDR2 from the germline V gene are SGHTA and FQGNSA. V lost 4 bases and J 2 bases, leaving 7 bases between the germline ends. This CDR3 has 13 residues. CDR3 loop: CASSSRNTDTQYF. In DNA form, the CDR3 reads TGTGCCAGCAGCTCCCGCAACACAGATACGCAGTATTTT.

V gene TRBV12-3 or TRBV12-4 combines with J gene TRBJ2-5, with D unclear. The CDR3 runs 13 residues. Trimming shortened V by 7 bases and J by 2 bases, and 11 bases separated the two germline ends. The CDR3 sequence is CASKPDGQETQYF. For the CDR3, the DNA is TGTGCCAGCAAGCCTGACGGGCAAGAGACCCAGTACTTC.

This clonotype was seen a few times. The chain has TRBV20-1 and TRBJ1-6, with 10 bases matching TRBD1. The CDR3 consists of 14 residues. The germline V gene has CDR1 DFQATT and CDR2 SNEGSKA (reference sequence). With 5 bases clipped from V and 7 bases from J, the junction kept 5 bases outside the gene matches. The CDR3 coding sequence is TGCAGTGCTCTCCGGACAGGGGGGAATTCACCCCTCCACTTT. This sequence encodes CSALRTGGNSPLHF.

This clonotype appeared a few times. The chain is built from TRBV28 and TRBJ1-5; no firm D call. Germline CDR1 and CDR2: MDHEN and SYDVKM. The CDR3 is made up of 14 amino acids. V was pared by 6 bases and J by 3 bases, with 12 bases between. The CDR3 loop reads CASSRPSLNQPQHF. CDR3 bases: TGTGCCAGCAGCCGCCCCTCTCTCAATCAGCCCCAGCATTTT.

This clonotype was seen at least ten times. The chain recombines TRBV6-6 with TRBJ1-5; 8 bases are shared with TRBD1. CDR1 is MNHNY and CDR2 is SVGAGI in the germline V gene (reference sequence). The CDR3 length is 14 residues. Trimming took 3 bases from V and 6 from J; bases not matched to a gene: 4. DNA for the CDR3: TGTGCCAGCAGTTATACGGACAGGGCTCAGCCCCAGCATTTT. Amino acids: CASSYTDRAQPQHF.

The chain links TRBV4-3 to TRBJ2-7; D perhaps matches TRBD1 (6 bases). Between the trimmed V and J ends, which lost 1 base and 2 bases, there was a span of 15 bases. This CDR3 has 16 amino acids. CDR1 LGHNA and CDR2 YSLEER come from the germline V gene. As DNA, the CDR3 is TGCGCCAGCAGCCAAGCTCTCCGGGACACCACCTACGAGCAGTACTTC. Amino acid sequence: CASSQALRDTTYEQYF.

V gene TRBV30 combines with J gene TRBJ1-6; a possible D gene is TRBD1 (5 bases). Germline CDR1 GTSNPN, CDR2 SVGIG (reference sequence). This CDR3 is built from 13 residues. V was trimmed by 1 base and J by 10 bases, leaving 11 bases between them. CDR3 nucleotide sequence: TGTGCCTGGAGTGCCGCTGAGGGGTCACCCCTCCACTTT. It specifies CAWSAAEGSPLHF.

This clonotype turned up a few times. The chain is built from TRBV18 and TRBJ1-2; D is unresolved. Per the germline V gene, CDR1 is KGHSH and CDR2 is LQKENI. The CDR3 length is 16 residues. Deletions cut 6 bases from V and 8 bases from J, with 25 bases between. DNA for the CDR3: TGTGCCAGCTCGACGATAGGTCGCCCGGAGGGAGTCGGCTACACCTTC. This translates into CASSTIGRPEGVGYTF. Full variable domain (remainder filled in from reference TRBV18 and TRBJ1-2): NAGVMQNPRHLVRRRGQEARLRCSPMKGHSHVYWYRQLPEEGLKFMVYLQKENIIDESGMPKERFSAEFPKEGPSILRIQQVVRGDSAAYFCASSTIGRPEGVGYTFGSGTRLTVV.

This clonotype has ten or more counts. This chain joins TRBV20-1 and TRBJ2-5; either TRBD1 or TRBD2 may supply D (5 bases each). This CDR3 contains 11 residues. V lost 8 bases and J lost 5, with 12 bases in between. Germline assignment: CDR1 DFQATT and CDR2 SNEGSKA (reference sequence). The CDR3 is CSLLEGETQYF. In DNA form, the CDR3 reads TGCAGTCTACTAGAGGGGGAGACCCAGTACTTC.

Written as DNA, the CDR3 is TGTGCCACCAGTGACCCCCCGATCAATGAGCAGTTCTTC. This codes for CATSDPPINEQFF. The chain is built from TRBV24-1 and TRBJ2-1, with D unresolved. The CDR3 covers 13 residues. The germline V gene encodes CDR1 KGHDR and CDR2 SFDVKD. Trimming pared 4 bases from V and 6 bases from J, leaving 9 bases between.

This clonotype was seen at least ten times. V gene TRBV29-1 combines with J gene TRBJ2-1, with TRBD1 matching over 9 bases. From germline, CDR1 is SQVTM and CDR2 ANQGSEA. The CDR3 loop spans 18 amino acids. Unmatched junction bases numbered 16, after V lost 6 bases and J lost 1 base. The CDR3 coding sequence is TGCAGCGTCCAAACCGGGACAGGGTTACGTGGGTCCTACAATGAGCAGTTCTTC. It codes for CSVQTGTGLRGSYNEQFF.

This clonotype was seen more than once but under ten times. V usage is TRBV5-1 and J usage is TRBJ2-3; D is perhaps TRBD2 (6 bases). The CDR3 spans 17 residues. CDR1 and CDR2 (germline): SGHRS, YFSETQ. Trimming cost V 3 bases and J 1 base, with 18 bases left between them. CDR3 DNA: TGCGCCAGCAGCTACCCGCGGGGCGGGGACGGCACAGATACGCAGTATTTT. Protein product: CASSYPRGGDGTDTQYF.

This clonotype was recorded many times. One end of the junction is discordant with germline, which a read error may explain. This rearrangement joins TRBV10-2 to TRBJ2-3; D possibly corresponds to TRBD1 (5 bases). This CDR3 spans 14 amino acids. The germline V gene encodes CDR1 WSHSY and CDR2 SAAADI. The CDR3 coding sequence is TGCGCCAGCAAGGGGCCTCCCCCTCCAGACACGCAGTATTTT. Amino acids: CASKGPPPPDTQYF.